Each of the 9 T cell receptor beta chains below was sequenced from the same sample in a study of CD8+CD57+ T cells in acquired aplastic anemia. The TCR beta profiling, which covered VDJ combination and CDR3 sequence, was carried out using genomic DNA as the template. TCRdb re-derived calls from the reads in MiXCR, one entry per CDR3 protein. The table shows 150,000 to 200,000 distinct CDR3 sequences, with about 50% occurring only once. By flow cytometry, patients selected for sequencing had shown an expansion of CD8+CD57+ cells. The source material was sorted CD4+, CD8+, or CD8+CD57+ T cells (not recorded which) from PBMCs. Source of these receptors: a human donor with aplastic anemia.

The V gene is TRBV7-3, the J gene TRBJ1-5, with D hard to call. Germline V lookup: CDR1 SGHTA, CDR2 FQGTGA. Between the trimmed V and J ends, which lost 8 bases and 2 bases, there was a span of 10 bases. The CDR3 sequence is 13 residues long. CDR3 residues: CASAGRGNQPQHF. The CDR3 nucleotides are TGTGCCAGCGCGGGGAGGGGCAATCAGCCCCAGCATTTT.

This clonotype was seen many times. The chain links TRBV4-3 to TRBJ2-7; no reliable D call. The CDR3 totals 16 residues. The V gene lost 0 bases and the J gene lost 3 bases, with 15 bases spanning the gap. Germline CDR1 LGHNA, CDR2 YSLEER. CDR3 sequence reads: CASSQESPSPFYEQYF. The CDR3 bases are TGCGCCAGCAGCCAAGAGTCCCCCTCCCCTTTCTACGAGCAGTACTTC.

In its sample, this clonotype was seen many times. The chain recombines TRBV11-2 with TRBJ2-7; TRBD2 aligns across 8 bases. CDR1 and CDR2 (germline): SGHAT, FQNNGV. This CDR3 is 14 amino acids long. Germline trimming cut 5 bases from V and 6 bases from J; bases unmatched to any gene: 9. The CDR3 DNA is TGTGCCAGCAGCCCAAGGACTAGCCCAGGCGAGCAGTACTTC. Its translation: CASSPRTSPGEQYF. The full variable domain, with the rest looked up from reference TRBV11-2 and TRBJ2-7, is EAGVAQSPRYKIIEKRQSVAFWCNPISGHATLYWYQQILGQGPKLLIQFQNNGVVDDSQLPKDRFSAERLKGVDSTLKIQPAKLEDSAVYLCASSPRTSPGEQYFGPGTRLTVT.

The table lists this clonotype with many counts. The chain employs TRBV5-1 and TRBJ2-1, with 11 positions matching TRBD2. Germline V gene sequence: CDR1 SGHRS, CDR2 YFSETQ. CDR3 length: 14 amino acids. J gave up 9 bases and V 4 bases, and 6 bases lay outside the gene matches. In DNA form, the CDR3 reads TGCGCCAGCAGCAGCACTAGCGGGAGTGGTGAGCAGTTCTTC. The encoded protein is CASSSTSGSGEQFF.

The sample holds many counts of this clonotype. CDR3 in DNA: TGTGCCATCAGTGATGAGGACTTTGAAGCTTTCTTT. This gives the protein CAISDEDFEAFF. The rearrangement joins TRBV10-3 to TRBJ1-1; D is unclear. Per the germline V gene, CDR1 is ENHRY and CDR2 is SYGVKD. The CDR3 is 12 residues long. V was pared by 3 bases and J by 7 bases, with 9 bases between.

This clonotype was found many times. The CDR3 region is CASSLLNTGELFF. CDR3 DNA: TGTGCCAGCAGCCTATTGAACACCGGGGAGCTGTTTTTT. The chain recombines TRBV11-2 with TRBJ2-2; D is uncertain. The CDR3 runs 13 residues. Per germline, CDR1 SGHAT and CDR2 FQNNGV. V was trimmed by 5 bases and J by 1 base, leaving 5 bases between them.

This clonotype was counted only a few times. This chain joins TRBV18 and TRBJ2-1; no clear D gene. The CDR3 has 13 amino acids. Deletions cut 2 bases from V and 5 bases from J, with 7 bases between. The germline gives CDR1 KGHSH, CDR2 LQKENI. The CDR3 reads CASSPGPNNEQFF. CDR3 sequence (DNA): TGTGCCAGCTCACCAGGCCCAAACAATGAGCAGTTCTTC.

This clonotype occurred a few times. The chain links TRBV2 to TRBJ1-6, with a possible D match to TRBD1 (5 bases). CDR3 size: 15 residues. The germline V gene has CDR1 SNHLY and CDR2 FYNNEI. Trimming removed 10 bases at V and 2 bases at J, with 15 bases between. The CDR3 loop is CATIRGGTYNSPLHF. CDR3 nucleotides: TGTGCCACCATCCGGGGGGGGACCTATAATTCACCCCTCCACTTT.

This clonotype showed up many times. The gene calls are TRBV2 and TRBJ2-7; D might be TRBD1 (6 bases). Between the trimmed V and J ends, which lost 10 bases and 2 bases, there was a span of 24 bases. Germline V gene sequence: CDR1 SNHLY, CDR2 FYNNEI. CDR3 length equals 16 residues. In DNA form, the CDR3 reads TGTGCCATAACATCCCAGGGGCCTTCCCCTCCCTACGAGCAGTACTTC. Amino acids: CAITSQGPSPPYEQYF.